This TCR beta chain was identified in a study of CD8 T cells in ankylosing spondylitis. This clonotype was counted many times. Its antigen is undetermined. Whole-study findings and limits: With a CD8+ phenotype, disease-linked clones were relatively rare in peripheral blood. Fewer than 10 highly homologous variants formed a TCR beta motif that appeared characteristic of ankylosing spondylitis blood. Reports say disease-linked clones showed up significantly more in matched ankylosing spondylitis synovial fluid.

Scientists made TCR beta libraries using quantitative 5'-RACE with molecular barcodes. TCRdb recomputed calls from the 5' RACE reads with MiXCR, one row per CDR3 protein. The data show about 240,000 distinct CDR3 sequences, approximately 12% seen once. V lost 0 bases to trimming and J lost 4 bases, with 18 bases between them. Germline V CDR1 and CDR2: LNHNV, YYDKDF (reference sequence). This CDR3 has 17 amino acids. The gene calls are TRBV15 and TRBJ1-2; no reliable D call. The sequence came from a male donor with ankylosing spondylitis or in good health (not recorded which). Sequenced sample: blood, either unsorted or a sorted T cell fraction (not recorded which). The CDR3 here is CATSRDGGIGSVYGYTF. The DNA of the CDR3 is TGTGCCACCAGCAGAGATGGTGGGATAGGGTCAGTCTATGGCTACACCTTC.